This T cell receptor beta chain was identified during a study of T cells in Graves' hyperthyroidism and ophthalmopathy. Any patient presenting with uncontrolled infection, other autoimmune disease, pregnancy or lactation was left out. General study points: From stable hyperthyroidism, ophthalmopathy was separated by a 13 V-J model.

RNA transcripts yielded amplified TCR beta CDR3 regions. A first-round RT-PCR of the TCR CDR3 used the HTBI primer set. TCRdb ran MiXCR on the multiplex PCR reads and lists one entry per CDR3 protein. The table includes roughly 380,000 distinct CDR3 sequences, around 18% detected once. There are many counts of this clonotype. Antigen: not known. Sequencing was carried out using blood. This receptor was taken from a woman between 35 and 50 years old with Graves' ophthalmopathy.

The CDR3 sequence: CASKRTGGNQPQHF. The CDR3 DNA is TGTGCCAGCAAGCGGACAGGGGGGAATCAGCCCCAGCATTTT. The J gene is TRBJ1-5, the V gene TRBV12-3 or TRBV12-4; 10 nucleotides align to TRBD1. With 7 bases clipped from V and 4 bases from J, the junction kept 4 bases outside the gene matches. The CDR3 has 14 residues.